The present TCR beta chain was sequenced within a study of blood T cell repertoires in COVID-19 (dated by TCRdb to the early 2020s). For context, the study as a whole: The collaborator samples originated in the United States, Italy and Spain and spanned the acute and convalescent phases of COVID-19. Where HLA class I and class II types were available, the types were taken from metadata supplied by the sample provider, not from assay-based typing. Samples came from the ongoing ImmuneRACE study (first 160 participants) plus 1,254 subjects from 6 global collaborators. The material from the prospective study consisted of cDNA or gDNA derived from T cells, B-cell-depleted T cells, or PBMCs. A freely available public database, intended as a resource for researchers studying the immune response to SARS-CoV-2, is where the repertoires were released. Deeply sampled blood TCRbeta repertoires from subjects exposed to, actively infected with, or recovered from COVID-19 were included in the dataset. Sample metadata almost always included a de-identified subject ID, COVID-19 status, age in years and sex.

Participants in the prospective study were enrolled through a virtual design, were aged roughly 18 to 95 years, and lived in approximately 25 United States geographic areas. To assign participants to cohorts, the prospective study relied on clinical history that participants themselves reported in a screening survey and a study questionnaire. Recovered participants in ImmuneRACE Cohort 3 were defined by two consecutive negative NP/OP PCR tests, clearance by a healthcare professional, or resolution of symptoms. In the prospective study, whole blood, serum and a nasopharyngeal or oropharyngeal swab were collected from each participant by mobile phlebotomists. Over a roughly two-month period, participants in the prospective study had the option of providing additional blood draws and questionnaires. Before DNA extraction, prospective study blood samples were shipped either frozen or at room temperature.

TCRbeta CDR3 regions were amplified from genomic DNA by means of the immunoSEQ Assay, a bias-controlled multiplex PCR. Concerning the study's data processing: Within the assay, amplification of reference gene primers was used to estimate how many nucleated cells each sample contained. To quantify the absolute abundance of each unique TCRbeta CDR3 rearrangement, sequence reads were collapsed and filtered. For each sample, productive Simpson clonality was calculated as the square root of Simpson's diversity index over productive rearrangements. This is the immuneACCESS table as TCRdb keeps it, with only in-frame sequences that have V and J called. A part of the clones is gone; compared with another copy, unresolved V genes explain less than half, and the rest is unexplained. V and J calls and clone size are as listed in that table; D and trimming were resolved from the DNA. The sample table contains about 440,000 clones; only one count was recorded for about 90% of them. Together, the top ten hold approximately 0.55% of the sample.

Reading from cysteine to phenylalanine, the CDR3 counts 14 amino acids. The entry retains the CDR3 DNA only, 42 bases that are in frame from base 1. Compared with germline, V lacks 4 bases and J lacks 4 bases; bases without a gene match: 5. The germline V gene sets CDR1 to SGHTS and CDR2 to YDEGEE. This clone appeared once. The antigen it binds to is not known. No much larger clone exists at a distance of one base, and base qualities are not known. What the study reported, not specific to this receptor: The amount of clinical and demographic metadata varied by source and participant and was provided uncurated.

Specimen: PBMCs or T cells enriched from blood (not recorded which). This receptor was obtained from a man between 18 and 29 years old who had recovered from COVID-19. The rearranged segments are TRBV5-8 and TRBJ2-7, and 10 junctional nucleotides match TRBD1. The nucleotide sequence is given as TGTGCCAGCAGCGGGGGGACAGGGGTATACGAGCAGTACTTC. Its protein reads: CASSGGTGVYEQYF.